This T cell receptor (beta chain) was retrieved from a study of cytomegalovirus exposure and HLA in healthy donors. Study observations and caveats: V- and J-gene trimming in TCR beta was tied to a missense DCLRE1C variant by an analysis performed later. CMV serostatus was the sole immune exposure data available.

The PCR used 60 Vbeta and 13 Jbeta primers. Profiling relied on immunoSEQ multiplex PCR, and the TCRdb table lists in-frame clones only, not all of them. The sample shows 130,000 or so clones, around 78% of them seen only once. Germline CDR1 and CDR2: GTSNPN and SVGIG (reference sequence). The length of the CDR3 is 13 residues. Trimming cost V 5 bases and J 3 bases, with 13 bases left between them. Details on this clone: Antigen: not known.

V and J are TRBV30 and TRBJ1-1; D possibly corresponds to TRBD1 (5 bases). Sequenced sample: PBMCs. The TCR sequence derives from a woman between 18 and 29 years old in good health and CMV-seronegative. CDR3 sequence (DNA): TGTGCCTGGTCCCCTGGCAGGGACACTGAAGCTTTCTTT. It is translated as CAWSPGRDTEAFF.